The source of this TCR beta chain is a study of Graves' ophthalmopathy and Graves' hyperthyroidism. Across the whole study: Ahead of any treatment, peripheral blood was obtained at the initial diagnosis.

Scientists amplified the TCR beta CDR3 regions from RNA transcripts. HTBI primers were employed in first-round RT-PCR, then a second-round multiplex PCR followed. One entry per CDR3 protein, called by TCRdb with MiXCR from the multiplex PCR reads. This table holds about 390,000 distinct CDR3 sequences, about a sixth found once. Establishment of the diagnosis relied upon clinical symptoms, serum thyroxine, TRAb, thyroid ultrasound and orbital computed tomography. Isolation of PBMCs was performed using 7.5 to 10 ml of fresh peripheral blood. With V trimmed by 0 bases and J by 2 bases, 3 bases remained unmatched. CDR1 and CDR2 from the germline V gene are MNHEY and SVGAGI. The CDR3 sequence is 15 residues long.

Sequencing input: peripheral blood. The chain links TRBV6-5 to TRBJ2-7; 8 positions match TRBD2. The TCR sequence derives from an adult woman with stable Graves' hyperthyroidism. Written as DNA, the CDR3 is TGTGCCAGCAGTTACTCCGGACTAGCCGCCTACGAGCAGTACTTC. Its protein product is CASSYSGLAAYEQYF.